Each of the 14 T cell receptor beta chains below was sequenced from the same sample in a study of cytomegalovirus exposure and HLA in healthy donors. With 60 Vbeta and 13 Jbeta primers, the PCR was carried out. Profiled with immunoSEQ multiplex PCR; TCRdb holds only in-frame clones, not every one. This sample yields about 45,000 clones, of which around 90% are seen a single time; approximately 8% belongs to the top ten. Source material: PBMCs. All receptors derive from a woman aged 40 to 55 in good health and CMV-seropositive.

On this clone itself: This specimen includes other DNA sequences encoding the same CDR3. V and J are TRBV5-1 and TRBJ2-1; 10 bases match TRBD1. J was trimmed by 2 bases and V by 4 bases; bases with no gene match: 3. The CDR3 has 15 residues. Germline V gene lookup returns CDR1 SGHRS and CDR2 YFSETQ. CDR3 region: CASSPGQGAYNEQFF. The CDR3 DNA reads as TGCGCCAGCAGCCCTGGACAGGGGGCCTACAATGAGCAGTTCTTC.

The chain couples TRBV29-1 to TRBJ2-7; the match to TRBD2 covers 11 bases. In germline, CDR1 is SQVTM, CDR2 ANQGSEA. This CDR3 contains 13 residues. Germline trimming cut 4 bases from V and 2 bases from J; bases unmatched to any gene: 1. The CDR3 loop is CSVGLAGPYEQYF. The CDR3, as DNA: TGCAGCGTTGGACTAGCGGGGCCCTACGAGCAGTACTTC.

The V and J genes are TRBV7-2 and TRBJ2-3, with D unresolved. This CDR3 comprises 12 residues. V lost 4 bases to trimming and J lost 0 bases, with 2 bases between them. Germline CDR1 and CDR2: SGHTA and FQGNSA. DNA of the CDR3: TGTGCCAGCAGCTCTAGCACAGATACGCAGTATTTT. It is translated as CASSSSTDTQYF.

The chain is built from TRBV5-6 and TRBJ1-3; D remains ambiguous. Trimming pared 1 base from V and 1 base from J, leaving 9 bases between. Germline loops: CDR1 SGHDT, CDR2 YYEEEE. The CDR3 length is 15 residues. The DNA for the CDR3 is TGTGCCAGCAGCTTGCGGGGTCGTTCTGGAAACACCATATATTTT. Residues: CASSLRGRSGNTIYF.

This chain links TRBV6-5 with TRBJ2-2, with D perhaps matching TRBD2 (6 bases). The V end lost 2 bases, the J end lost 5 bases, and 9 bases lay between the germline ends. CDR3 length: 14 residues. Germline values: CDR1 MNHEY, CDR2 SVGAGI. CDR3 DNA sequence: TGTGCCAGCAGTTACGGGGGGAGTACCGGGGAGCTGTTTTTT. It specifies CASSYGGSTGELFF.

This clone was picked up a small number of times. The chain combines TRBV27 with TRBJ2-1, with 11 bases lining up with TRBD2. The CDR3 totals 14 residues. J lost 5 bases, V lost 8 bases, and 5 bases had no gene match. Germline V gives CDR1 MNHEY, CDR2 SMNVEV (reference sequence). The CDR3 DNA sequence: TGTGCCAGCCACGGACTAGCGGGTGACAATGAGCAGTTCTTC. Its protein product is CASHGLAGDNEQFF.

The chain joins TRBV19 to TRBJ2-3, with 11 bases identical to TRBD2. V gave up 8 bases and J gave up 3 bases; unmatched junction bases: 1. The germline V gene has CDR1 LNHDA and CDR2 SQIVND (reference sequence). This CDR3 contains 13 residues. The CDR3 loop reads CASRTSGTDTQYF. The DNA of the CDR3 is TGTGCCAGTCGGACTAGCGGGACAGATACGCAGTATTTT.

V usage is TRBV5-6 and J usage is TRBJ2-1; 7 bases are a match to TRBD1. From germline, CDR1 is SGHDT and CDR2 YYEEEE. J was trimmed by 4 bases and V by 4 bases; bases with no gene match: 11. The CDR3 is 16 amino acids. CDR3 in DNA: TGTGCCAGCAGCACTCCACAGGGGATTTCGTACAATGAGCAGTTCTTC. Amino acid sequence: CASSTPQGISYNEQFF. Using reference TRBV5-6 and TRBJ2-1 for the parts outside the CDR3, the full variable domain is DAGVTQSPTHLIKTRGQQVTLRCSPKSGHDTVSWYQQALGQGPQFIFQYYEEEERQRGNFPDRFSGHQFPNYSSELNVNALLLGDSALYLCASSTPQGISYNEQFFGPGTRLTVL.

The chain employs TRBV5-1 and TRBJ2-3, with 12 bases that match TRBD1. The CDR3 is made up of 16 amino acids. The V gene end was trimmed by 4 bases and the J gene end by 4 bases; junction bases not matched to a gene: 7. Per the germline V gene, CDR1 is SGHRS and CDR2 is YFSETQ. CDR3 region: CASSPLGTGGADTQYF. CDR3 coding DNA: TGCGCCAGCAGCCCCCTCGGGACAGGGGGCGCAGATACGCAGTATTTT.

V and J are TRBV6-1 and TRBJ2-7; D remains unclear. The CDR3 covers 13 residues. V lost 1 base and J 6 bases, leaving 10 bases between the germline ends. The germline V gene has CDR1 MNHNS and CDR2 SASEGT. The CDR3 here is CASSEDTGREQYF. For the CDR3, the DNA is TGTGCCAGCAGTGAAGACACGGGTCGCGAGCAGTACTTC.

DNA for the CDR3: TGTGCCAGCAGCTTAGTCTCCGGGGGTACGCAGTATTTT. Translation: CASSLVSGGTQYF. The J gene is TRBJ2-3, the V gene TRBV11-2; D is perhaps TRBD2 (6 bases). Germline CDR1 reads SGHAT; CDR2 reads FQNNGV. The CDR3 runs to 13 residues. V lost 1 base and J lost 8, with 10 bases in between.

The rearrangement uses TRBV28 and TRBJ2-5, with TRBD2 identical over 10 bases. This CDR3 region has 17 residues. Per the germline V gene, CDR1 is MDHEN and CDR2 is SYDVKM. Losses at the gene ends were 7 bases for V and 12 bases for J; bases not matched to a gene: 23. The CDR3, as DNA: TGTGCCAGCACCCCTAGGCCGGGACTAGCGCCTTCTAGGCTGGAGTACTTC. Its translation is CASTPRPGLAPSRLEYF.

The rearrangement links TRBV5-1 to TRBJ1-4; a possible D gene is TRBD1 (5 bases). The V gene lost 0 bases and the J gene lost 7 bases, with 13 bases spanning the gap. This CDR3 is built from 15 residues. Germline V gene sequence: CDR1 SGHRS, CDR2 YFSETQ. In DNA, the CDR3 is TGCGCCAGCAGCTTGGTGTGGGGCGCCGCTGAAAAACTGTTTTTT. It specifies CASSLVWGAAEKLFF.

The V and J genes are TRBV5-5 and TRBJ1-4; TRBD1 might be the D (5 bases). The CDR3 contains 13 residues. The germline V gene encodes CDR1 SGHKS and CDR2 YYEKEE (reference sequence). Trimming took off 1 base at V and 6 bases at J, with 7 bases between the two ends. In DNA form, the CDR3 reads TGTGCCAGCAGCTTGTCAGGGTATGAAAAACTGTTTTTT. It translates to CASSLSGYEKLFF.